This T cell receptor (beta chain) was sequenced during a study of CD8 T cells in Susac syndrome. RNA in amounts of roughly 0.45 to 1 ug was reverse transcribed with random hexamers. Each CDR3 protein gets one entry after TCRdb re-called the immunoSEQ multiplex PCR reads with MiXCR. In the table there are 170,000 or so distinct CDR3 sequences, roughly 92% of which are singletons. In blood CD8+ and CD4+ T cells, TCR beta underwent sequencing. It was treatment-naive patients with stable or active relapsing-remitting disease who made up the multiple sclerosis controls. CDR1 is SGHTS, CDR2 YDEGEE, per germline. J lost 3 bases, V lost 6 bases, and 7 bases had no gene match. The CDR3 runs 15 residues. Only one count was recorded for this clonotype.

Sequenced material: CD4+ T cells from PBMCs. The receptor's source is a human donor with multiple sclerosis. The chain employs TRBV5-8 and TRBJ2-2; 8 positions agree with TRBD1. The CDR3 nucleotides are TGTGCCAGCATCCGACAGGGGTCGTACACCGGGGAGCTGTTTTTT. It translates to CASIRQGSYTGELFF.